Shown below are 15 T cell receptor beta chains from a single sample sequenced in a study of blood T cell repertoires in COVID-19. Sequencing used immunoSEQ multiplex PCR; TCRdb keeps in-frame clones, though not all of them. This sample has a few hundred thousand clones, with more than 70% found just once. The material sequenced was peripheral blood. The receptors were sampled from a woman in her 30s with COVID-19, enrolled during active disease.

This clone has only one observation. V is TRBV6-6 and J is TRBJ1-5, with 9 bases that match TRBD1. Germline values: CDR1 MNHNY, CDR2 SVGAGI (reference sequence). V was pared by 5 bases and J by 1 base, with 9 bases of the junction left unmatched. This CDR3 has 17 residues. In DNA form, the CDR3 reads TGTGCCAGCAGTCCGGACAGGGGACTTCTAAGCAATCAGCCCCAGCATTTT. It is translated as CASSPDRGLLSNQPQHF.

The chain employs TRBV15 and TRBJ2-7, with a possible D match to TRBD1 (6 bases). Trimming cost V 0 bases and J 2 bases, with 8 bases left between them. The CDR3 loop spans 14 amino acids. The germline CDR1 and CDR2 sequences are LNHNV and YYDKDF (reference sequence). The CDR3 DNA reads TGTGCCACCAGCAGAGACACAGGGCCCTACGAGCAGTACGTC. Protein sequence: CATSRDTGPYEQYV.

This chain connects TRBV7-2 to TRBJ2-3, with a weak D call TRBD2 (7 bases). The germline V gene has CDR1 SGHTA and CDR2 FQGNSA. The CDR3 length is 16 residues. Trimming took 4 bases from V and 6 from J, leaving 20 bases between them. CDR3: CASSSGGGGRWDTQYF. DNA for the CDR3: TGTGCCAGCAGCTCCGGTGGGGGGGGCCGTTGGGATACGCAGTATTTT. Based on the CDR3 plus reference TRBV7-2 and TRBJ2-3, the full variable domain is GAGVSQSPSNKVTEKGKDVELRCDPISGHTALYWYRQSLGQGLEFLIYFQGNSAPDKSGLPSDRFSAERTGGSVSTLTIQRTQQEDSAVYLCASSSGGGGRWDTQYFGPGTRLTVL.

Concerning this clone: Mismatch with germline at one junction end may stem from a read error. J is TRBJ2-4 and V is TRBV2, with D possibly TRBD2 on 5 matching bases. Germline-derived CDR1 and CDR2 are SNHLY and FYNNEI. The CDR3 runs 15 residues. The CDR3 nucleotides are TGTGCCAGCAGGGAAGAGGGAGAGGCCAAAAACATTCAGTACTTC. This sequence encodes CASREEGEAKNIQYF.

The sample holds one count of this clone. The chain recombines TRBV6-2 or TRBV6-3 with TRBJ2-2; 9 bases are shared with TRBD1. J lost 10 bases, V lost 2 bases, and 23 bases had no gene match. There are 20 residues in the CDR3. The V gene's germline CDR1 is MNHEY and CDR2 SVGEGT. In DNA, the CDR3 is TGTGCCAGCAGTTACATACCCCCTTGGGGACAGGGCTTAGGGGGCGTGGAGCTGTTTTTT. It is translated as CASSYIPPWGQGLGGVELFF.

V is TRBV7-9 and J is TRBJ1-2; TRBD1 agrees at 7 bases. CDR1 and CDR2 from the germline V gene are SEHNR and FQNEAQ (reference sequence). This CDR3 is 14 amino acids long. The junction had 10 bases not matched to a gene; V was cut back by 5 bases and J by 7 bases. The CDR3 DNA reads TGTGCCAGCAGCCCTCGGACAGGTCGTTCTGGCTACACCTTC. Its translation is CASSPRTGRSGYTF.

The sample holds one count of this clone. The chain is built from TRBV14 and TRBJ2-3, with a tentative D call TRBD2 (6 bases). V dropped 6 bases and J dropped 0 bases, with 10 bases sitting between them. The CDR3 loop spans 14 amino acids. Germline assignment: CDR1 SGHDN and CDR2 FVKESK. CDR3 DNA: TGTGCCAGCAGTAGGGGAGGAAGCACAGATACGCAGTATTTT. This encodes CASSRGGSTDTQYF. The complete variable domain, with remaining parts taken from reference TRBV14 and TRBJ2-3, reads EAGVTQFPSHSVIEKGQTVTLRCDPISGHDNLYWYRRVMGKEIKFLLHFVKESKQDESGMPNNRFLAERTGGTYSTLKVQPAELEDSGVYFCASSRGGSTDTQYFGPGTRLTVL.

This clone was seen a single time. This chain uses TRBV6-1 with TRBJ1-5; D ambiguous. CDR1 and CDR2 (germline): MNHNS, SASEGT. This CDR3 region has 12 residues. The V gene lost 3 bases and the J gene lost 6 bases, with 6 bases spanning the gap. The CDR3 nucleotides read TGTGCCAGCAGTGACGAACTTCAGCCCCAGCATTTT. Translation gives CASSDELQPQHF.

The chain employs TRBV11-2 and TRBJ1-3; D possibly corresponds to TRBD1 (5 bases). V lost 4 bases to trimming and J lost 0 bases, with 7 bases between them. This CDR3 contains 14 residues. Per the germline V gene, CDR1 is SGHAT and CDR2 is FQNNGV. The CDR3 bases are TGTGCCAGCAGCTCAGGGTACTCTGGAAACACCATATATTTT. This codes for CASSSGYSGNTIYF.

The chain couples TRBV24-1 to TRBJ1-1; 10 bases are shared with TRBD1. Germline lookup yields CDR1 KGHDR and CDR2 SFDVKD. The CDR3 is made up of 15 amino acids. V shed 5 bases and J 5 bases; nucleotides not matched to a gene: 7. CDR3 loop: CATSAPGQGSTEAFF. The DNA for the CDR3 is TGTGCCACCAGTGCTCCGGGACAGGGGTCAACTGAAGCTTTCTTT.

The CDR3 loop reads CASSQGGQGNRDEQFF. The CDR3 DNA reads TGTGCCAGCAGCCAAGGGGGCCAGGGCAACCGGGATGAGCAGTTCTTC. The rearrangement joins TRBV3-1 (or the pseudogene TRBV3-2) to TRBJ2-1, with D possibly matching TRBD1 (5 bases). Germline CDR1 LGHDT, CDR2 YNNKEL (reference sequence). This CDR3 has 16 amino acids. Trimming pared 1 base from V and 8 bases from J, leaving 18 bases between.

The V call is TRBV6-4, the J call TRBJ2-7; 8 bases line up with TRBD1. Looked up from germline, CDR1 is MRHNA and CDR2 is SNTAGT. V trimming: 5 bases; J trimming: 0 bases; junction bases outside the gene matches: 6. The CDR3 is 15 residues long. The CDR3 coding sequence is TGTGCCAGCAGTAAAAGGACAGGGAGCTCCTACGAGCAGTACGTC. Translating gives CASSKRTGSSYEQYV.

DNA of the CDR3: TGTGCCAGCAGCAGGCTAGCGAATATTCCCTACAATGAGCAGTTCTTC. It is translated as CASSRLANIPYNEQFF. The chain uses TRBV11-2 and TRBJ2-1, with TRBD2 as a possible D gene (6 bases). CDR3 size: 16 residues. V lost 5 bases and J lost 2, with 16 bases in between. CDR1 SGHAT and CDR2 FQNNGV come from the germline V gene.

The rearrangement joins TRBV6-5 to TRBJ2-5, with a tentative D call TRBD1 (5 bases). Germline loops: CDR1 MNHEY, CDR2 SVGAGI. The CDR3 sequence is 14 residues long. Trimming removed 5 bases from V and 4 bases from J, with 14 bases in between. The CDR3 protein is CASSRSQVRETQYF. The CDR3 DNA follows: TGTGCCAGCAGTCGCTCACAGGTCCGAGAGACCCAGTACTTC.

The chain combines TRBV18 with TRBJ1-5, with a weak D call TRBD1 (5 bases). Looked up from germline, CDR1 is KGHSH and CDR2 is LQKENI. V lost 3 bases and J lost 8, with 14 bases in between. CDR3 length equals 14 residues. The CDR3: CASSPRQQSEPQHF. The CDR3 DNA reads as TGTGCCAGCTCACCTCGACAGCAATCGGAGCCCCAGCATTTT.